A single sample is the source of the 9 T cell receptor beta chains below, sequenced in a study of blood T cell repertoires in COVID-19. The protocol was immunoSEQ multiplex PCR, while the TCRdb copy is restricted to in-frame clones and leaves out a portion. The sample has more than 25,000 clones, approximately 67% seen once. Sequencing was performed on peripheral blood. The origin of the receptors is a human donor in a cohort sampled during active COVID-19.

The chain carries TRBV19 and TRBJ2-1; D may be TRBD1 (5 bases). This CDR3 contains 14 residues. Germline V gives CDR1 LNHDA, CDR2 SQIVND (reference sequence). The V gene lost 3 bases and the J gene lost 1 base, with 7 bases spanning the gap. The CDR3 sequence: CASSMGLSYNEQFF. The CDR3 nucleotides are TGTGCCAGTAGTATGGGGCTATCCTACAATGAGCAGTTCTTC.

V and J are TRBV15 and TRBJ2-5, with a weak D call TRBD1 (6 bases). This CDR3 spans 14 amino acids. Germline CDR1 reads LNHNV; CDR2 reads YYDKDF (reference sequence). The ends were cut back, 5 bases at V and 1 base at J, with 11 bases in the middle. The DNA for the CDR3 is TGTGCCACCAGCGGAACAGGGTTCCAAGAGACCCAGTACTTC. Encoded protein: CATSGTGFQETQYF.

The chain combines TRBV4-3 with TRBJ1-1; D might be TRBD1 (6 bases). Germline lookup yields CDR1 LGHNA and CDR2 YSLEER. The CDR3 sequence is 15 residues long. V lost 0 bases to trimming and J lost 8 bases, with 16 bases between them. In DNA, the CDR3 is TGCGCCAGCAGCCAAGATTTTAGCAGGGGCACCGAAGCTTTCTTT. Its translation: CASSQDFSRGTEAFF.

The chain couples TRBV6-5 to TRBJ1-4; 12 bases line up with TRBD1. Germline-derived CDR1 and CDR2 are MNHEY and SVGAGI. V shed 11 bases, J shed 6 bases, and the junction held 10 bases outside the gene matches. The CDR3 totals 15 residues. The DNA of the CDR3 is TGTGCCTGCCGGGACAGGGGGCTTTCGGATGAAAAACTGTTTTTT. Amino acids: CACRDRGLSDEKLFF.

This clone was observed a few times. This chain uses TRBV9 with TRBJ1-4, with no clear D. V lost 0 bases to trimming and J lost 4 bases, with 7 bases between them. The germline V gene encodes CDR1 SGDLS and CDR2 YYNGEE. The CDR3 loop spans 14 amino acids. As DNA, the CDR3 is TGTGCCAGCAGCGTAGCTGCGGGTAATGAAAAACTGTTTTTT. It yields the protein CASSVAAGNEKLFF.

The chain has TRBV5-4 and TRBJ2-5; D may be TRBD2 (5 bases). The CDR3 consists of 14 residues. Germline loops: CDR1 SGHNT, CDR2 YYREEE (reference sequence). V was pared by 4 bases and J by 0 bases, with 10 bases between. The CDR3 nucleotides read TGTGCCAGCAGCATCGGGCGGGACCAAGAGACCCAGTACTTC. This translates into CASSIGRDQETQYF.

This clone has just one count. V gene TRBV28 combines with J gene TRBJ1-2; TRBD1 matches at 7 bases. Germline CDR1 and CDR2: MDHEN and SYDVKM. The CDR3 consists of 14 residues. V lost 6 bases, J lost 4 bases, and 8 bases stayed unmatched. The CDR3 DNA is TGTGCCAGCAGGGGGTGGGACAGCCCCTATGGCTACACCTTC. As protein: CASRGWDSPYGYTF.

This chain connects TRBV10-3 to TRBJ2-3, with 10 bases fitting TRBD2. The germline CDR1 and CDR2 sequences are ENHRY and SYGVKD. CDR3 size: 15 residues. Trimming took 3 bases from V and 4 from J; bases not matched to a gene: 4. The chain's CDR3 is CAISDGSGRSDTQYF. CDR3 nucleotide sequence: TGTGCCATCAGTGATGGTAGCGGGAGGTCAGATACGCAGTATTTT.

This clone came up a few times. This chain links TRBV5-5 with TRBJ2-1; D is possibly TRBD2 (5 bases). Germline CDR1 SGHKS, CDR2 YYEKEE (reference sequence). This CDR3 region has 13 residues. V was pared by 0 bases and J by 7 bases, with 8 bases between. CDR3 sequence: CASSLGGRNEQFF. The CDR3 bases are TGTGCCAGCAGCTTGGGAGGGAGAAATGAGCAGTTCTTC. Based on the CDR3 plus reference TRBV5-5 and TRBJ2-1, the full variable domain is DAGVTQSPTHLIKTRGQQVTLRCSPISGHKSVSWYQQVLGQGPQFIFQYYEKEERGRGNFPDRFSARQFPNYSSELNVNALLLGDSALYLCASSLGGRNEQFFGPGTRLTVL.